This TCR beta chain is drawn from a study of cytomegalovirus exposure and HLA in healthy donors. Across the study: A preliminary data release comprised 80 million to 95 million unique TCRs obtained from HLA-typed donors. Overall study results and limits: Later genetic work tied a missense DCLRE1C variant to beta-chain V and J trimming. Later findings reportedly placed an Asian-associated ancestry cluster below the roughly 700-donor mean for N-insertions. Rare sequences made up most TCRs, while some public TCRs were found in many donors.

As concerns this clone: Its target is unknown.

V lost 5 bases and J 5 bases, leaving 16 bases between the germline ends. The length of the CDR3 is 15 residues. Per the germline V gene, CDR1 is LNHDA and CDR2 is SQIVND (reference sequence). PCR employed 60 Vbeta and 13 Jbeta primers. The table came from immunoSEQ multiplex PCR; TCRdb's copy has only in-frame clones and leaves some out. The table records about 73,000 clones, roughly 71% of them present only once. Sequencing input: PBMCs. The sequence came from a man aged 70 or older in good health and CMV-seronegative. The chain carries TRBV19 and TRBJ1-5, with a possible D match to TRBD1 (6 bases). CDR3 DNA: TGTGCCAGTAGTTTCCTTCGAACAGGGTATCAGCCCCAGCATTTT. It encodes CASSFLRTGYQPQHF.